This is a list of T cell receptor beta chains from one sample in a study of cytomegalovirus exposure and HLA in healthy donors. Here immunoSEQ multiplex PCR was the method, and the copy in TCRdb shows in-frame clones only, minus some. The sample has 150,000 to 200,000 clones; more than 65% are singletons. The sample was PBMCs. The receptors come from a woman aged 30 to 39 in good health and CMV-seropositive. The CDR3 runs from the conserved cysteine through the conserved F or W.

v_call cdr3_aa
TRBV29-1 CSVEKGAWAEAFF
TRBV28 CASETGVKGGYTF
TRBV11-2 CASSQTRPQGHEQYF
TRBV2 CASVGLAANTGELFF
TRBV25-1 CASSDVGGYTEAFF
TRBV27 CASSSSDRVGNQPQHF
TRBV29-1 CSVGGQESSYEQYF
TRBV29-1 CSVEDPEYSTGELFF
TRBV2 CASSVGAGFSYEQYF
TRBV15 CATSRGGLPNNEQFF
TRBV5-4 CASSLQGAYEQYF
TRBV7-9 CASSLAGLAGVDEQYF
TRBV5-8 CASSFSSGVPINTEAFF
TRBV5-3 CARSPQGQQETQYF
TRBV2 CASTIGVEAFF
TRBV4-1 CASSQGLARTGELFF
TRBV9 CASTGSGVVTDTQYF
TRBV10-2 CASSDFTGRSYNEQFF
TRBV5-1 CASSGGTSGETQYF
TRBV6-5 CASSRTSGYEQYF
TRBV6-5 CASRRTGGYEQYF
TRBV5-1 CASSLASQAFQYYGYTF
TRBV2 CASSRDRINYGYTF
TRBV7-7 CASSQSGRLEQFF
TRBV2 CASSEALWAGQITDTQYF
TRBV6-5 CASSYVLGADEQFF
TRBV27 CASSLRRLAVTSSYEQYF
TRBV27 CASSTRVRQGANYGYTF
TRBV20-1 CSASLESAQYF
TRBV12-5 CASGSWDGGSNGYTF
TRBV7-2 CASSLEAGLSYEQYF
TRBV25-1 CASSDRDRWYNEQFF
TRBV19 CASSIDQGQETQYF
TRBV7-2 CASSPGTSGDTQYF
TRBV5-1 CASSQVAGGHNEQFF
TRBV6-6 CASSLTVVNGNTIYF
TRBV5-1 CASSYTSGTGLYEQYF
TRBV6-5 CASRTDRRGGELFF
TRBV27 CASSLSVGTVVYEQYF
TRBV4-2 CASSLEEGSGRGDEQYF